This is a list of T cell receptor beta chains from one sample in a study of vaccination effects on CD4 cells after COVID-19. Measured with immunoSEQ multiplex PCR; TCRdb has only the in-frame clones, and not every one. Here the sample spans tens of thousands of clones, 60% to 70% being singletons. For these TCRs, the target antigens are not known. The sample was CD4+ T cells from PBMCs cultured with HCoV-NL63 spike peptides, taken before COVID-19 vaccination. The receptors shown here come from a human donor who received a COVID-19 vaccine. Each CDR3 is given with its conserved first and last residue. The order of the fields is V gene, clone size, J gene, CDR3 protein. Only part of the rows carry a size: once, few, many, or a class if the clone is expanded.

TRBV2	NA	TRBJ2-1	CASSATRSYNEQFF
TRBV11-2	NA	TRBJ1-5	CASLKSFNQPQHF
TRBV25-1	NA	TRBJ2-2	CASKSGYFGELFF
TRBV5-4	few	TRBJ2-1	CASSGGHYALGEQFF
TRBV11-3	NA	TRBJ2-7	CASSLSARSYEQYF
TRBV10-3	NA	TRBJ2-2	CAIGGGANGGELFF
TRBV27	NA	TRBJ2-5	CASSLDQAGAAETQYF
TRBV5-8	NA	TRBJ1-3	CASSLGTGGNTIYF
TRBV11-2	NA	TRBJ1-1	CASSLGSRNTEAFF
TRBV19	NA	TRBJ2-2	CASRVQITSGELFF
TRBV6-1	few	TRBJ2-7	CASSEAPGGSYEQYF
TRBV6-5	few	TRBJ1-4	CASARGWTNEKLFF
TRBV10-3	once	TRBJ1-5	CAISADRGQGNQPQHF
TRBV18	NA	TRBJ2-1	CASSGAGGSGEQFF
TRBV21-1	NA	TRBJ1-2	CASNQPNTWDTIYGYTF
TRBV14	NA	TRBJ1-6	CASSQEVENSPLHF
TRBV3-1/TRBV3-2	NA	TRBJ1-3	CASSSQGGNTIYF
TRBV6-2/TRBV6-3	NA	TRBJ2-7	CASSYGQSSYEQYF
TRBV7-2	NA	TRBJ1-5	CASSLARFSSNQPQHF
TRBV9	once	TRBJ2-3	CASSVVGDSYTDTQYF
TRBV12-5	NA	TRBJ2-2	CASGSPNTGELFF
TRBV27	NA	TRBJ2-7	CASSPSWGTGNYEQYF
TRBV3-1/TRBV3-2	NA	TRBJ2-3	CASSPLPGATQYF
TRBV7-6	NA	TRBJ1-2	CASSLAPTGVDGYTF
TRBV6-5	NA	TRBJ1-2	CATARANYGYTF
TRBV28	few	TRBJ2-1	CASSTANEQFF
TRBV2	NA	TRBJ2-4	CASQTGTGIAKNIQYF
TRBV2	few	TRBJ2-7	CASRRQTGAQYF
TRBV5-6	NA	TRBJ2-5	CASSHTSGGAQETQYF
TRBV2	NA	TRBJ1-3	CASSKDPGQGLSGNTIYF
TRBV10-1	once	TRBJ2-7	CASSSEQGYNEQYF
TRBV9	NA	TRBJ1-2	CASSPISRGTYGYTF
TRBV11-2	NA	TRBJ2-3	CASSFPTSGFGTLDTQYF
TRBV30	once	TRBJ1-2	CAWTHNYGYTF
TRBV5-1	NA	TRBJ2-7	CASSTGQGAYEQYF
TRBV11-3	NA	TRBJ2-1	CASSLDQSGTGAYNEQFF
TRBV7-2	few	TRBJ1-2	CASSFARVDYGYTF
TRBV18	few	TRBJ1-3	CASSPLGAGGSGNTIYF
TRBV4-1	once	TRBJ1-1	CASSQELGAEAFF
TRBV7-9	few	TRBJ1-1	CASSWGTGVTEAFF
TRBV12-3/TRBV12-4	NA	TRBJ2-1	CASSDYNEQFF
TRBV12-5	few	TRBJ1-6	CASGLDSPLHF
TRBV6-6	NA	TRBJ2-4	CASSPDSNIQYF
TRBV28	NA	TRBJ2-3	CASSNRLAGSTDTQYF
TRBV20-1	NA	TRBJ2-1	CSARDTAPLF
TRBV25-1	NA	TRBJ2-1	CASSEYTLAGIYNEQFF
TRBV21-1	NA	TRBJ1-2	CASSKLRRGQVYGYTF
TRBV5-8	NA	TRBJ2-2	CASMTGVLFGELFF
TRBV12-3/TRBV12-4	NA	TRBJ1-1	CASSLLQGTEAFF
TRBV6-5	NA	TRBJ2-2	CASRVSGNTGELFF
TRBV27	NA	TRBJ2-7	CASSFNGREYEQYF
TRBV3-1/TRBV3-2	few	TRBJ2-3	CASSQGRGRATQYF
TRBV2	NA	TRBJ1-1	CASSAKGRDTEAFF
TRBV11-3	few	TRBJ2-3	CASSLSQGAVDTQYF
TRBV18	NA	TRBJ2-1	CASSLRVRPYNEQFF
TRBV3-1/TRBV3-2	NA	TRBJ1-1	CASSQDGTKFLIVDTEAFF
TRBV5-1	few	TRBJ2-1	CASSLGRFSPNEQFF
TRBV24-1	NA	TRBJ2-1	CATSDPGQGAANEQFF
TRBV11-2	NA	TRBJ2-1	CASSLELAGGNEQFF